Included here is one TCR beta chain sequence, with context. No antigen is known for it. No much larger clone is present one base from it, and per-base qualities are unavailable. The time point label on this specimen signifies: persistent/refractory GD, antithyroid drugs over 5 years with positive TRAb. RNA was extracted from PBMCs in TRIzol for both TCR sequencing and RNA sequencing. The diagnosis of Graves' disease followed American Thyroid Association guidelines. The patients came from an endocrinology department in Xi'an, China. Each patient gave 7 to 9.5 milliliters of peripheral blood, collected in an EDTA anticoagulant tube. Ficoll Paque Plus density gradient separation was used to isolate PBMCs, and no additional T cell sorting was done. An Agilent 2100 Bioanalyzer and agarose gel were used to check RNA quality, and a NanoDrop 2000 was used to measure RNA concentration. These data originate in a study of regulatory T cells in long-lasting Graves disease (dated by TCRdb to the early 2020s). About the investigation overall: Persistent Graves' disease meant more than 5 years of antithyroid drug treatment with TSH receptor autoantibodies that stayed positive. Peripheral blood TCR sequencing and RNA sequencing compared persistent Graves' disease patients with newly diagnosed Graves' disease patients. The study was registered as a clinical trial and conducted in China. A total of roughly 35 samples underwent TCR sequencing: around 13 from persistent and about 20 from newly diagnosed Graves' disease patients. Antithyroid drugs had been taken for ten to twelve years on average by persistent Graves' disease patients in the clinical cohort. The study at large found these results: Only peripheral blood was studied, because thyroid tissue, the primary lesion, was inaccessible. Preferential use of TRBV28, TRBJ1-2 and TRBJ2-5 was observed in persistent disease, whereas TRBV20-1 and TRBJ2-1 were favored in newly diagnosed disease. Compared with newly diagnosed patients, persistent Graves' disease patients had lower TCR Shannon entropy and fewer highly expanded clones, which suggests clonal expansion. The authors noted that the small sample size was a limitation that may lower accuracy. Persistent patients shared more public clonotypes among themselves (around 3,000) than newly diagnosed patients did (about 970). Sequencing and analysis were restricted to the TCR beta chain.

Preparation of the library involved multiplex PCR. These reads were obtained on an Illumina HiSeq 4000. TCR beta libraries were built with iRepertoire HTBI primers and Arm-PCR amplification of CDR3 regions. PCR products were gel purified before sequencing. As for how the authors treated the data: A total of 62 TRBV and about 13 TRBJ segments were identified across samples and were used for gene usage analysis of CDR3 amino acid clonotypes. COPE and FqMerger were used to merge filtered high-quality paired reads into contigs. Contigs were aligned with BLAST to IMGT TRBV, TRBD and TRBJ reference genes, and CDR3 was defined per IMGT. Any clonotype with a frequency above 0.1% was classified as a highly expanded clone. Repertoire diversity was measured by Shannon entropy, and V-J evenness by the Gini coefficient. A clonotype was considered public if more than one individual shared it. TCRdb itself trimmed the public reads at Q25 with fastp, ran MiXCR and retained productive beta chains. Rows merge per CDR3 protein into single entries with the most common DNA and genes. The V and J calls here are based on TCRdb, not the publication. In all, the sample holds about 430,000 distinct CDR3 sequences, and roughly 21% of those were seen once. Jointly, the top ten make up approximately 14% of the sample.

The CDR3 has 15 amino acids, counting the end cysteine and phenylalanine. Left in the record is the CDR3 DNA by itself, 45 bases read in frame from the first base. Looking up the germline V gene (reference sequence) yields CDR1 MNHEY and CDR2 SMNVEV. V loses 5 bases of germline sequence and J loses 4 bases, and the interval between the two ends is 14 bases. The rearranged segments are TRBV27 and TRBJ1-4; the D gene lacks a confident call. Material: peripheral blood mononuclear cells (PBMCs), obtained when the disease was refractory, from a patient treated with antithyroid drugs. The source is a female donor with Graves disease. The DNA reads as follows: TGTGCCAGCAGTCCCCGTGGGGTTGTTAATGAAAAACTGTTTTTT. It translates as CASSPRGVVNEKLFF.